These 4 T cell receptor beta chains share one sample of origin, sequenced in a study of cytomegalovirus exposure and HLA in healthy donors. PCR amplification relied on 60 Vbeta primers (plus 13 Jbeta primers). The data were produced by immunoSEQ multiplex PCR, yet TCRdb's version contains in-frame clones alone and is incomplete. This sample's table reports 65,000 to 85,000 clones. The specimen was PBMCs. These TCRs come from a woman aged 60 to 75 in good health and CMV-seronegative.

The rearrangement uses TRBV7-9 and TRBJ1-4; a possible D gene is TRBD1 (6 bases). This CDR3 has 14 amino acids. The germline CDR1 and CDR2 sequences are SEHNR and FQNEAQ (reference sequence). Trimming stripped 5 bases from V and 7 bases from J, with 14 bases between. The CDR3 is CASSPTGLGEKLFF. CDR3 DNA sequence: TGTGCCAGCAGCCCAACAGGGTTGGGTGAAAAACTGTTTTTT.

The chain joins TRBV29-1 to TRBJ2-4; 7 bases align to TRBD1. Germline V CDR1 and CDR2: SQVTM, ANQGSEA. J gave up 3 bases and V 7 bases, and 12 bases lay outside the gene matches. This CDR3 has 15 residues. The CDR3 loop reads CSASSSTGNKNIQYF. In DNA form, the CDR3 reads TGCAGCGCCTCAAGCTCGACAGGGAACAAAAACATTCAGTACTTC.

The V call is TRBV6-1, the J call TRBJ2-5, with a tentative D call TRBD1 (5 bases). The CDR3 has 12 residues. CDR1 and CDR2 (germline): MNHNS, SASEGT. V shed 11 bases and J shed 0 bases, with 10 bases lying between them. CDR3 region: CALGRDQETQYF. CDR3 sequence (DNA): TGTGCCTTAGGCAGGGACCAAGAGACCCAGTACTTC.

J is TRBJ2-2 and V is TRBV7-9; D perhaps matches TRBD1 (6 bases). Trimming cost V 3 bases and J 4 bases, with 12 bases left between them. The CDR3 extends over 15 amino acids. CDR1 is SEHNR and CDR2 is FQNEAQ in the germline V gene (reference sequence). As DNA, the CDR3 is TGTGCCAGCAGCTTGTTGGGGACAACCACCGGGGAGCTGTTTTTT. Amino acids: CASSLLGTTTGELFF. The variable domain in full, completed from reference TRBV7-9 and TRBJ2-2, reads DTGVSQNPRHKITKRGQNVTFRCDPISEHNRLYWYRQTLGQGPEFLTYFQNEAQLEKSRLLSDRFSAERPKGSFSTLEIQRTEQGDSAMYLCASSLLGTTTGELFFGEGSRLTVL.